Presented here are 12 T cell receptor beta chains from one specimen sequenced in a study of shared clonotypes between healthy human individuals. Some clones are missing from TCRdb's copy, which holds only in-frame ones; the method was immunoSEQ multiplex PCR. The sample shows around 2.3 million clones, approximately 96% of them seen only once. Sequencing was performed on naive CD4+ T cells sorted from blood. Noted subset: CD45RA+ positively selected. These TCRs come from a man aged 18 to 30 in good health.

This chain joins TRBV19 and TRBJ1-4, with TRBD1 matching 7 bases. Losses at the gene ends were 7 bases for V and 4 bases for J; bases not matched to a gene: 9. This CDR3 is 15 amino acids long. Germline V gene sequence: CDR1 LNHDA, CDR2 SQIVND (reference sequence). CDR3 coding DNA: TGTGCCAGTATAGGGACAGCGGATTTTAATGAAAAACTGTTTTTT. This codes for CASIGTADFNEKLFF.

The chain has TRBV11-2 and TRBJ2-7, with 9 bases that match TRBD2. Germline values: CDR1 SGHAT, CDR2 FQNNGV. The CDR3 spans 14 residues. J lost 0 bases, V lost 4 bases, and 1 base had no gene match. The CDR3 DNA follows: TGTGCCAGCAGCTGGACTAGCGACTCCTACGAGCAGTACTTC. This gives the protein CASSWTSDSYEQYF.

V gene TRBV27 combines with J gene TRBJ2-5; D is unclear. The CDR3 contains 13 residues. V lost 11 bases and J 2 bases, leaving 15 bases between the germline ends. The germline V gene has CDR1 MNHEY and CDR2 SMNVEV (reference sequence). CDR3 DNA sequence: TGTGCCGAAATCGGGCATCAACAAGAGACCCAGTACTTC. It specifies CAEIGHQQETQYF.

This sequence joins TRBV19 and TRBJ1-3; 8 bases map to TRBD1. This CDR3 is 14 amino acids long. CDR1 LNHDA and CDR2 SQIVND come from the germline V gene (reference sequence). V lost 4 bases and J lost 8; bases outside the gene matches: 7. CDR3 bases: TGTGCCAGTAGTAGGACAGGGTTTACGGACACCATATATTTT. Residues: CASSRTGFTDTIYF.

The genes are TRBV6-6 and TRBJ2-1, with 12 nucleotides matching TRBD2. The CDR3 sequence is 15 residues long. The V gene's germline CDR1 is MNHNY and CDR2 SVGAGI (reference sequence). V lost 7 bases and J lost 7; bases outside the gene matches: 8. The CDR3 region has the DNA TGTGCCAGCAAGGCTAGCGGGGGGGAAAGGAATGAGCAGTTCTTC. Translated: CASKASGGERNEQFF.

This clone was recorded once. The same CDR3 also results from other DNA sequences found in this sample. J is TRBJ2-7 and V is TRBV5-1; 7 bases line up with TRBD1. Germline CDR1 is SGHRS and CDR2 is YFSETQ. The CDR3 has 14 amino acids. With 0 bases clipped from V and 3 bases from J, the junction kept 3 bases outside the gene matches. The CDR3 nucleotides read TGCGCCAGCAGCTTGGGTGACAGGGTCTACGAGCAGTACTTC. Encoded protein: CASSLGDRVYEQYF.

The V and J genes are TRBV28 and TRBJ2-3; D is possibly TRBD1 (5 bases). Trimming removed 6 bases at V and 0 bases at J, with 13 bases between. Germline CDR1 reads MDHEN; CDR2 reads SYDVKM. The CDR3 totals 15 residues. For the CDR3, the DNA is TGTGCCAGCAGCAGACAGAGCCCTAGCACAGATACGCAGTATTTT. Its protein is CASSRQSPSTDTQYF.

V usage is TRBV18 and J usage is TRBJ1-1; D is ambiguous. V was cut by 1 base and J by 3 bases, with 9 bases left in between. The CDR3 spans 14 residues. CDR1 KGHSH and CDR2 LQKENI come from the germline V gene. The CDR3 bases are TGTGCCAGCTCACCACTTGGGGAAGACACTGAAGCTTTCTTT. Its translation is CASSPLGEDTEAFF.

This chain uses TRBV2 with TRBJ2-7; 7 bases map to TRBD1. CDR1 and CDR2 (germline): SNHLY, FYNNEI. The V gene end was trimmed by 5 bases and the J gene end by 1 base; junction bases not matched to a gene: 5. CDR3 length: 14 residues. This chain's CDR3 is CASSRSQGSYEQYF. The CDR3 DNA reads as TGTGCCAGCAGTCGCTCACAGGGGTCCTACGAGCAGTACTTC. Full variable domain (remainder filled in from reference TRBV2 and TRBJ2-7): EPEVTQTPSHQVTQMGQEVILRCVPISNHLYFYWYRQILGQKVEFLVSFYNNEISEKSEIFDDQFSVERPDGSNFTLKIRSTKLEDSAMYFCASSRSQGSYEQYFGPGTRLTVT.

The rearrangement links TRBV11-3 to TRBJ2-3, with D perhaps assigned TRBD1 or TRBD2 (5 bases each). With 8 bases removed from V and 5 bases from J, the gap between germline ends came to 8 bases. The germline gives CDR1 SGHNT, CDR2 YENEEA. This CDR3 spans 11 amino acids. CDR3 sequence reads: CASGTGDTQYF. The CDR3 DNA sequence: TGTGCCAGCGGGACGGGAGATACGCAGTATTTT.

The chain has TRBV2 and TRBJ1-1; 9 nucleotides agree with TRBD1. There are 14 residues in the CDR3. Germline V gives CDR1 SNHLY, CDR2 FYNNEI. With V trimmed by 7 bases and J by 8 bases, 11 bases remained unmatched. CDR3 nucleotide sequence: TGTGCCAGCAAGGAGGACAGGGGCGATATGGAAGCTTTCTTT. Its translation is CASKEDRGDMEAFF. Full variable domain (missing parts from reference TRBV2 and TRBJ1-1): EPEVTQTPSHQVTQMGQEVILRCVPISNHLYFYWYRQILGQKVEFLVSFYNNEISEKSEIFDDQFSVERPDGSNFTLKIRSTKLEDSAMYFCASKEDRGDMEAFFGQGTRLTVV.

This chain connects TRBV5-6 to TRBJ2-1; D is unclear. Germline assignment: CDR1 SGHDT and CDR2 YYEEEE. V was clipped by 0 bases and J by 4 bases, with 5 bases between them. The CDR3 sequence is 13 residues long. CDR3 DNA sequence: TGTGCCAGCAGCTTGGAGGTGTACAATGAGCAGTTCTTC. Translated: CASSLEVYNEQFF.